A selection of T cell receptor beta chains follows, all from one sample in a study of neurological immune-mediated disorders. In TCRdb, the 5' RACE reads were re-called with MiXCR into one record per CDR3 protein. Counted here are 45,000 to 65,000 distinct CDR3 sequences, 8% to 9% occurring once; the ten biggest clones make up 1.5% to 2%. The sequenced sample was PBMCs. These receptors were obtained from a middle-aged woman in good health. CDR3s include the opening cysteine and the closing phenylalanine or tryptophan. Clone size is shown for a subset of rows, as once, few, many or a class of expanded clone.

clone size,J gene,V gene,CDR3 protein
many,TRBJ1-2,TRBV5-1,CASSLPSRGQANYGYTF
many,TRBJ2-2,TRBV3-1,CASSQDYMGSGELFF
many,TRBJ1-6,TRBV6-2/TRBV6-3,CASRWTGENSPLHF
many,TRBJ1-6,TRBV12-3/TRBV12-4,CASSRSRPGAYNSPLHF
few,TRBJ2-7,TRBV7-2,CASSLTRESYEQYF
many,TRBJ2-1,TRBV9,CASSVGIRGPSSYNEQFF
medium-sized,TRBJ2-3,TRBV21-1,CASSMTGTSASTDTQYF
many,TRBJ2-7,TRBV6-2/TRBV6-3,CASSTLGLSGNEQYF
many,TRBJ2-1,TRBV4-2,CASSQTAFNEQFF
many,TRBJ1-2,TRBV15,CATSRGGGANYGYTF
many,TRBJ2-5,TRBV7-2,CASSSPTGLRETQYF
many,TRBJ2-2,TRBV3-1,CASSQAGRNAGELFF
-,TRBJ2-2,TRBV6-5,CASSYGGVNTGELFF
many,TRBJ2-7,TRBV5-1,CASSPGTSGGFYEQYF
-,TRBJ2-7,TRBV5-1,CASSLGQGILSYEQYF
many,TRBJ1-2,TRBV6-5,CASVGNYGYTF
many,TRBJ2-1,TRBV7-2,CASSLDSQQFF
many,TRBJ1-1,TRBV19,CASSGVRLSSNTEAFF
many,TRBJ2-3,TRBV6-5,CASSYSDSNTQYF
many,TRBJ1-5,TRBV10-3,CAISGGDREFQPQHF
many,TRBJ1-2,TRBV4-1,CASSQDWGPGYGYTF
few,TRBJ2-2,TRBV5-5,CASSLAGWTGELFF
many,TRBJ1-5,TRBV20-1,CSAIRDTFSNQPQHF
many,TRBJ1-2,TRBV7-2,CASRERGSGNYGYTF
many,TRBJ1-3,TRBV20-1,CSASPGPLPGNTIYF
many,TRBJ2-2,TRBV25-1,CASGSRDRIPGELFF
many,TRBJ1-6,TRBV4-2,CASSQVLPGQGKVNSPLHF
many,TRBJ1-4,TRBV12-3/TRBV12-4,CASSTIVGRPREKLFF
many,TRBJ2-7,TRBV5-5,CASSSGSYEQYF
many,TRBJ2-1,TRBV20-1,CSAPPRAGGYEQFF